This record concerns one T cell receptor (beta chain) sequence. The data derive from a study of blood T cell repertoires in COVID-19. Study at large: Acute and convalescent COVID-19 samples came from the United States, Italy and Spain. From T cells, B-cell-depleted T cells, or PBMCs came the material, which was cDNA or gDNA.

V gave up 6 bases and J gave up 1 base, with 11 bases separating them. This CDR3 region has 14 residues. CDR1 SGHRS and CDR2 YFSETQ come from the germline V gene. In the original processing: Amplification with reference gene primers provided the estimates of nucleated cell counts. Some clones are missing from TCRdb's copy, which holds only in-frame ones; the method was immunoSEQ multiplex PCR. V, J and clone size were drawn from that table, and D and trimming were deduced from the DNA. The table shows about 200,000 clones, with roughly 80% occurring only once. This TCR came from a woman of 80 years or more with acute or convalescent COVID-19. The rearrangement uses TRBV5-1 and TRBJ2-1; maybe TRBD2 (5 bases). The sample taken for sequencing was peripheral blood. For the CDR3, the DNA is TGCGCCAGCACTTCTCCGGGGTCCTACAATGAGCAGTTCTTC. Protein sequence: CASTSPGSYNEQFF. Supplemented by reference TRBV5-1 and TRBJ2-1, the full variable domain reads KAGVTQTPRYLIKTRGQQVTLSCSPISGHRSVSWYQQTPGQGLQFLFEYFSETQRNKGNFPGRFSGRQFSNSRSEMNVSTLELGDSALYLCASTSPGSYNEQFFGPGTRLTVL.